This T cell receptor beta chain appears in the sequencing data of a study of radiation and T cells in renal cell carcinoma. General observations from the study: Baseline intratumoral clonotype presence is unknown without pretreatment biopsies. Top tumor clonotypes rose in blood 2 weeks post-radiation, then contracted.

Germline loops: CDR1 MDHEN, CDR2 SYDVKM. V trimming: 7 bases; J trimming: 4 bases; junction bases outside the gene matches: 8. This CDR3 region has 14 residues. The sample's time point: blood 4 weeks post-SBRT, at nephrectomy. The sample's treatment: 15 Gy SBRT to primary tumor, nephrectomy 4 weeks later. Method: immunoSEQ multiplex PCR; TCRdb's copy keeps in-frame clones and lacks some. Of around 100,000 clones listed, roughly 84% were seen once; the top ten hold around 7.9%. On this clone: Its antigen is unknown.

This TCR was recovered from a man aged 60-69 years with renal cell carcinoma. This chain connects TRBV28 to TRBJ2-7; 9 bases match TRBD1. Specimen: blood, collected from a patient whose treatment included radiotherapy and nephrectomy. CDR3 amino acids: CASTLDRGGYEQYF. CDR3 bases: TGTGCCAGCACCTTGGACAGGGGAGGTTACGAGCAGTACTTC.